This TCR beta chain was captured by sequencing in a study of beta chain features in type 1 diabetes. Regarding the study as a whole: TCRB CDR3s were moderately but significantly shorter in Type 1 diabetes patients in all four CD4+ subsets.

The ends lost 2 bases at V and 6 bases at J; junction bases unmatched: 3. This CDR3 has 15 amino acids. Germline V gene lookup returns CDR1 KGHSH and CDR2 LQKENI. For this clone: What it binds is not known.

Expressed TCRB transcripts were sequenced, since all the RNA that had been isolated was reverse transcribed. The assay was immunoSEQ multiplex PCR, and TCRdb's table has in-frame clones only and misses some. The sample includes 35,000 to 50,000 clones, 50% of them seen just once. Sample: stem cell memory CD4+ T cells from blood. The V and J genes are TRBV18 and TRBJ1-5, with 11 bases matching TRBD1. The clonotype comes from a woman aged 25 to 45 in good health. CDR3 in amino acids: CASSPGTGGPQPQHF. Written as DNA, the CDR3 is TGTGCCAGCTCACCAGGGACAGGGGGTCCTCAGCCCCAGCATTTT.